What follows are 8 T cell receptor beta chains derived from one specimen sequenced in a study of Tregs in tolerant kidney transplant recipients. Profiling relied on immunoSEQ multiplex PCR, and the TCRdb table lists in-frame clones only, not all of them. The table records about 64,000 clones, around 87% of them present only once. Mixed chimerism was transient after nonmyeloablative marrow transplants from related graft donors. The starting material was CD4+ T cells from blood (PBMCs), obtained 6 months after the transplant. Receptors were obtained from a human patient who received a combined kidney and bone marrow transplant. Some T cells may trace back to the graft donor.

The rearrangement joins TRBV10-3 to TRBJ2-3, with 9 bases fitting TRBD2. The V gene's germline CDR1 is ENHRY and CDR2 SYGVKD. The V and J ends lost 4 bases and 2 bases, in that order; junction bases with no gene match: 7. The CDR3 loop spans 16 amino acids. CDR3 in DNA: TGTGCCATCAGTGGACTAGCGGCCCTCGTCACAGATACGCAGTATTTT. It is translated as CAISGLAALVTDTQYF.

With regard to this clone: Other DNA sequences in this sample translate to the same CDR3. This chain links TRBV18 with TRBJ1-6; tentative D call: TRBD1 (6 bases). This CDR3 spans 15 amino acids. Looked up from germline, CDR1 is KGHSH and CDR2 is LQKENI. V dropped 9 bases and J dropped 0 bases, with 12 bases sitting between them. CDR3 protein: CASRGQSSYNSPLHF. CDR3 in DNA: TGTGCCAGTAGAGGACAGAGCTCCTATAATTCACCCCTCCACTTT.

The V and J genes are TRBV12-5 and TRBJ2-7, with a tentative D call TRBD1 (8 bases). This CDR3 has 14 residues. V was clipped by 1 base and J by 3 bases, with 10 bases between them. Germline-derived CDR1 and CDR2 are LGHNT and FRNRAP. The CDR3 DNA follows: TGTGCTAGTGGTTTGGACAGGGGGGGCTACGAGCAGTACTTC. Translation: CASGLDRGGYEQYF.

The chain joins TRBV2 to TRBJ2-1, with D tentatively TRBD2 (6 bases). The CDR3 has 10 amino acids. Germline V lookup: CDR1 SNHLY, CDR2 FYNNEI. Trimming removed 6 bases from V and 10 bases from J, with 7 bases in between. The CDR3 is CASRAGEQFF. CDR3 bases: TGTGCCAGCAGGGCGGGGGAGCAGTTCTTC.

The gene calls are TRBV29-1 and TRBJ1-5; no reliable D call. Per germline, CDR1 SQVTM and CDR2 ANQGSEA. The CDR3 covers 13 residues. V was clipped by 0 bases and J by 4 bases, with 7 bases between them. DNA of the CDR3: TGCAGCGTTGAAGAGGGAGGGAATCAGCCCCAGCATTTT. It encodes CSVEEGGNQPQHF.

As to this clone: The same CDR3 can be traced to other DNA sequences in this sample. The CDR3 DNA sequence: TGTGCCAGCAGTGAGGGCAGGGGTAATTCACCCCTCCACTTT. Its translation: CASSEGRGNSPLHF. The rearrangement uses TRBV2 and TRBJ1-6; possibly TRBD1 for D (6 bases). Germline assignment: CDR1 SNHLY and CDR2 FYNNEI. The CDR3 sequence is 14 residues long. Trimming removed 3 bases from V and 6 bases from J, with 9 bases in between.

The CDR3 is CASSSTSGSHNEQFF. CDR3 nucleotides: TGTGCCAGCAGCTCTACTAGCGGGAGTCACAATGAGCAGTTCTTC. V usage is TRBV5-4 and J usage is TRBJ2-1; 11 bases agree with TRBD2. CDR1 is SGHNT, CDR2 YYREEE, per germline (reference sequence). The length of the CDR3 is 15 residues. With 3 bases clipped from V and 5 bases from J, the junction kept 4 bases outside the gene matches.

Only a few counts were recorded for this clone. The V gene is TRBV2, the J gene TRBJ2-1; the match to TRBD2 covers 14 bases. V dropped 2 bases and J dropped 4; count of bases not matched to a gene: 10. This CDR3 spans 19 amino acids. Germline CDR1 and CDR2: SNHLY and FYNNEI. CDR3 sequence reads: CASSEWAGLAGAGYNEQFF. CDR3 coding DNA: TGTGCCAGCAGTGAATGGGCGGGACTAGCGGGAGCAGGGTACAATGAGCAGTTCTTC. The whole variable domain, filled in from reference TRBV2 and TRBJ2-1, reads EPEVTQTPSHQVTQMGQEVILRCVPISNHLYFYWYRQILGQKVEFLVSFYNNEISEKSEIFDDQFSVERPDGSNFTLKIRSTKLEDSAMYFCASSEWAGLAGAGYNEQFFGPGTRLTVL.